A selection of T cell receptor beta chains follows, all from one sample in a study of cytomegalovirus exposure and HLA in healthy donors. The assay was immunoSEQ multiplex PCR, and TCRdb's table has in-frame clones only and misses some. The repertoire holds more than 100,000 clones, with approximately 73% as singletons. Sequencing used PBMCs. The receptors shown here come from a woman under 30 in good health and CMV-seropositive. The CDR3 runs from the conserved cysteine through the conserved F or W. The order of the fields is J gene, V gene, clone size, D gene, CDR3 protein, CDR3 DNA. The D gene is left open where the match is weak. The size of a clone is reported for some rows only, either as once, few or many, or as a class for expanded clones.

J: TRBJ1-2; V: TRBV12-5; size: -; D: -; CDR3: CASGLVRRGSPYYGYTF; DNA: TGTGCTAGTGGTTTGGTACGCCGGGGATCCCCTTACTATGGCTACACCTTC
J: TRBJ2-2; V: TRBV7-2; size: -; D: TRBD2; CDR3: CASSSGRASNTGELFF; DNA: TGTGCCAGCAGCTCGGGGAGGGCTTCGAACACCGGGGAGCTGTTTTTT
J: TRBJ1-2; V: TRBV14; size: -; D: TRBD1; CDR3: CASSHPGQGRGYTF; DNA: TGTGCCAGCAGCCACCCGGGACAGGGTCGCGGCTACACCTTC
J: TRBJ1-2; V: TRBV5-4; size: few; D: -; CDR3: CASSLMGRDYGYTF; DNA: TGTGCCAGCAGCTTAATGGGGCGCGACTATGGCTACACCTTC
J: TRBJ1-1; V: TRBV10-1; size: few; D: -; CDR3: CASSQQVHTEAFF; DNA: TGCGCCAGCAGTCAACAGGTACACACTGAAGCTTTCTTT
J: TRBJ2-7; V: TRBV19; size: -; D: TRBD2; CDR3: CASSIGLGGGTYEQYF; DNA: TGTGCCAGTAGTATAGGGCTTGGCGGGGGGACCTACGAGCAGTACTTC
J: TRBJ1-2; V: TRBV27; size: -; D: -; CDR3: CAAWWGGYGYTF; DNA: TGTGCCGCATGGTGGGGGGGCTATGGCTACACCTTC
J: TRBJ2-2; V: TRBV7-9; size: -; D: TRBD1; CDR3: CASSPGQGTGELFF; DNA: TGTGCCAGCAGCCCGGGACAGGGCACCGGGGAGCTGTTTTTT
J: TRBJ2-3; V: TRBV18; size: -; D: TRBD2; CDR3: CASSPAGEDTQYF; DNA: TGTGCCAGCTCACCTGCGGGGGAAGATACGCAGTATTTT
J: TRBJ2-3; V: TRBV10-3; size: few; D: -; CDR3: CAISESVLVVSVSLTDTQYF; DNA: TGTGCCATCAGTGAGTCGGTTCTCGTAGTTAGCGTATCCCTCACAGATACGCAGTATTTT
J: TRBJ1-5; V: TRBV19; size: -; D: TRBD1; CDR3: CASSIRTGEGNQPQHF; DNA: TGTGCCAGTAGTATAAGAACAGGGGAAGGGAATCAGCCCCAGCATTTT
J: TRBJ2-1; V: TRBV27; size: -; D: -; CDR3: CATPRAETTSYNEQFF; DNA: TGTGCCACCCCTCGAGCGGAGACCACTTCCTACAATGAGCAGTTCTTC
J: TRBJ2-3; V: TRBV19; size: -; D: -; CDR3: CASSISQGRDTQYF; DNA: TGTGCCAGTAGTATATCCCAGGGGCGAGATACGCAGTATTTT
J: TRBJ2-2; V: TRBV25-1; size: -; D: TRBD1; CDR3: CASRTGPDTGELFF; DNA: TGTGCCAGCCGGACAGGACCGGACACCGGGGAGCTGTTTTTT
J: TRBJ1-4; V: TRBV4-3; size: few; D: -; CDR3: CASSQRGMNEKLFF; DNA: TGCGCCAGCAGCCAACGGGGGATGAATGAAAAACTGTTTTTT